This entry features one T cell receptor (beta chain) sequence. Its antigen is unidentified. This specimen belongs to a study of T cell repertoires in cytomegalovirus infection. Background on the study: The authors used CMV epitopes that were HLA-C-restricted (recently identified) and HLA-B-restricted (well studied). Indications of both CMV infection and matching HLA type were provided by public TCR beta signatures. Broader study findings: What dominated the ex vivo response were HLA-C-restricted CMV-specific TCR beta clonotypes.

TCRdb called the reads again in MiXCR, with one record for every CDR3 protein. The repertoire has about 920,000 distinct CDR3 sequences, roughly 31% of them found once; the top ten carry around an eighth. Between the trimmed V and J ends, which lost 6 bases and 0 bases, there was a span of 12 bases. Looked up from germline, CDR1 is MNHEY and CDR2 is SVGAGI. The length of the CDR3 is 15 residues. Sample: cultured CD8+ T cells from PBMCs, taken from culture after CMV antigen stimulation. The TCR sequence derives from a human donor in good health (CMV status not recorded). Some clones in this sample may be carry-over from other donors' samples. This rearrangement joins TRBV6-5 to TRBJ1-5, with D perhaps TRBD1 (5 bases). CDR3 in amino acids: CASRVRQYSNQPQHF. CDR3 DNA: TGTGCCAGCAGGGTCCGACAGTATAGCAATCAGCCCCAGCATTTT.